These 16 T cell receptor beta chains were all obtained from the same sample, sequenced in a study of regulatory T cells in long-lasting Graves disease. As to time point: persistent/refractory GD, antithyroid drugs over 5 years with positive TRAb. PBMC RNA was the source of the TCR library. To make TCR beta libraries, researchers used iRepertoire HTBI primers and Arm-PCR of CDR3 regions. TCRdb passed the multiplex PCR reads through MiXCR, listing each CDR3 protein once. The data hold 400,000 to 500,000 distinct CDR3 sequences, with less than 25% observed a single time. Sequencing was performed on peripheral blood mononuclear cells (PBMCs), taken when the disease was refractory, from a patient treated with antithyroid drugs. The receptors originated from a female donor with Graves disease.

This clonotype was recorded many times. V is TRBV12-3 or TRBV12-4 and J is TRBJ1-2, with D possibly TRBD1 on 6 matching bases. V lost 6 bases and J 8 bases, leaving 22 bases between the germline ends. The CDR3 is 15 amino acids. CDR3 sequence: CASSTSGQKTLGYTF. CDR3 nucleotides: TGTGCCAGCAGCACCTCCGGACAGAAGACCCTAGGCTACACCTTC.

There are a few counts of this clonotype. The V gene is TRBV5-4, the J gene TRBJ2-5, with TRBD2 matching 10 bases. The CDR3 loop spans 15 amino acids. The V gene's germline CDR1 is SGHNT and CDR2 YYREEE (reference sequence). V lost 5 bases to trimming and J lost 4 bases; unmatched junction nucleotides: 8. The CDR3 nucleotides read TGTGCCAGCAGTTTTCTAGCGGGAGTGGGAGAGACCCAGTACTTC. Residues: CASSFLAGVGETQYF.

This clonotype has at least ten counts. The chain uses TRBV6-5 and TRBJ2-7; TRBD1 might be the D (6 bases). The CDR3 has 14 amino acids. The germline V gene has CDR1 MNHEY and CDR2 SVGAGI. V was cut by 4 bases and J by 3 bases, with 13 bases left in between. The CDR3: CASSSQGPLYEQYF. CDR3 DNA: TGTGCCAGCAGTTCACAGGGACCTCTCTACGAGCAGTACTTC.

The J gene is TRBJ2-7, the V gene TRBV19; D is possibly TRBD2 (6 bases). Per the germline V gene, CDR1 is LNHDA and CDR2 is SQIVND (reference sequence). This CDR3 is 13 amino acids long. Trimming cost V 5 bases and J 7 bases, with 15 bases left between them. DNA for the CDR3: TGTGCCAGTAGTGTTGCGGGGACTGTAGAGCAGTACTTC. This gives the protein CASSVAGTVEQYF. The complete variable domain, with remaining parts taken from reference TRBV19 and TRBJ2-7, reads DGGITQSPKYLFRKEGQNVTLSCEQNLNHDAMYWYRQDPGQGLRLIYYSQIVNDFQKGDIAEGYSVSREKKESFPLTVTSAQKNPTAFYLCASSVAGTVEQYFGPGTRLTVT.

At least ten counts were recorded for this clonotype. V usage is TRBV24-1 and J usage is TRBJ1-2; a weak D match, TRBD1 (6 bases). CDR1 and CDR2 from the germline V gene are KGHDR and SFDVKD. CDR3 length equals 14 residues. V lost 1 base to trimming and J lost 5 bases, with 10 bases between them. CDR3 in amino acids: CATSDFGQGYGYTF. The DNA of the CDR3 is TGTGCCACCAGTGATTTCGGCCAGGGGTATGGCTACACCTTC.

This clonotype was detected only a few times. The J gene is TRBJ2-6, the V gene TRBV24-1; unclear D gene. V gave up 4 bases and J gave up 0 bases, with 6 bases separating them. This CDR3 has 15 residues. Germline V gene sequence: CDR1 KGHDR, CDR2 SFDVKD. The DNA of the CDR3 is TGTGCCACCAGTGAACCCCGCTCTGGGGCCAACGTCCTGACTTTC. Protein product: CATSEPRSGANVLTF.

CDR3 bases: TGTGCCAGCACCCAGTGGGGGAGGGGCTCATCCACCGGGGAGCTGTTTTTT. This encodes CASTQWGRGSSTGELFF. The chain recombines TRBV6-1 with TRBJ2-2, with 7 positions matching TRBD2. The CDR3 loop spans 17 amino acids. With 7 bases clipped from V and 4 bases from J, the junction kept 15 bases outside the gene matches. Germline V lookup: CDR1 MNHNS, CDR2 SASEGT.

V gene TRBV9 combines with J gene TRBJ1-2, with 10 positions matching TRBD1. V lost 4 bases to trimming and J lost 8 bases; unmatched junction nucleotides: 11. This CDR3 spans 15 amino acids. The germline V gene encodes CDR1 SGDLS and CDR2 YYNGEE. As DNA, the CDR3 is TGTGCCAGCAGCCACAGGGACAGGGGCCAGGAAGGCTACACCTTC. Amino acid sequence: CASSHRDRGQEGYTF.

This clonotype was seen more than once but under ten times. The chain has TRBV5-1 and TRBJ2-7, with D perhaps matching TRBD1 (6 bases). The CDR3 is made up of 14 amino acids. Germline values: CDR1 SGHRS, CDR2 YFSETQ. V was shortened by 1 base and J by 3 bases, with 11 bases between the two germline ends. The DNA for the CDR3 is TGCGCCAGCAGCTTGATGCAGGGGAACTACGAGCAGTACTTC. Residues: CASSLMQGNYEQYF.

In the case of this clonotype: Compared with germline, one end of the junction differs, possibly owing to a read error. The chain has TRBV4-1 and TRBJ1-5; D ambiguous. Germline V gives CDR1 MGHRA, CDR2 YSYEKL. This CDR3 is built from 15 residues. The chain's CDR3 is CPSSQDRGSGQPQHF. DNA of the CDR3: TGCCCCAGCAGCCAAGATCGAGGATCCGGGCAGCCCCAGCATTTT.

The sample holds many counts of this clonotype. The V call is TRBV19, the J call TRBJ2-7; the D is unclear. Germline V CDR1 and CDR2: LNHDA, SQIVND (reference sequence). There are 15 residues in the CDR3. V gave up 5 bases and J gave up 5 bases, with 19 bases separating them. CDR3 sequence reads: CASSPRRAVLDEQYF. For the CDR3, the DNA is TGTGCCAGTAGTCCGCGCCGGGCGGTCTTAGACGAGCAGTACTTC. Full variable domain (rest looked up from reference TRBV19 and TRBJ2-7): DGGITQSPKYLFRKEGQNVTLSCEQNLNHDAMYWYRQDPGQGLRLIYYSQIVNDFQKGDIAEGYSVSREKKESFPLTVTSAQKNPTAFYLCASSPRRAVLDEQYFGPGTRLTVT.

Here the CDR3 reads CASSLASGIPYEQYF. In DNA form, the CDR3 reads TGTGCCAGCAGCTTAGCTAGCGGGATACCCTACGAGCAGTACTTC. This chain links TRBV7-9 with TRBJ2-7; 8 bases are shared with TRBD2. Trimming took 0 bases from V and 2 from J; bases not matched to a gene: 3. The CDR3 sequence is 15 residues long. Germline-derived CDR1 and CDR2 are SEHNR and FQNEAQ (reference sequence).

The sample holds many counts of this clonotype. This chain connects TRBV30 to TRBJ2-7; no firm D call. The CDR3 covers 12 residues. Germline loops: CDR1 GTSNPN, CDR2 SVGIG (reference sequence). V dropped 2 bases and J dropped 2 bases, with 7 bases sitting between them. DNA for the CDR3: TGTGCCTGGAGTATTAGGGCCTACGAGCAGTACTTC. Translated, it gives CAWSIRAYEQYF.

This clonotype was counted many times. This chain joins TRBV6-1 and TRBJ1-2; D is ambiguous. The CDR3 extends over 11 amino acids. V lost 8 bases and J lost 0, with 4 bases in between. The germline gives CDR1 MNHNS, CDR2 SASEGT. CDR3 protein: CASLTNYGYTF. The DNA for the CDR3 is TGTGCCAGCCTCACTAACTATGGCTACACCTTC.

This clonotype occurred once. A much larger clone lies one base from this, so it may be a read error. The genes are TRBV2 and TRBJ2-7; D is perhaps TRBD2 (5 bases). CDR3 length: 15 amino acids. Germline CDR1 is SNHLY and CDR2 is FYNNEI. The CDR3 spells CASSEMGWRKGEQCF. CDR3 bases: TGTGCCAGCAGTGAAATGGGCTGGAGGAAAGGCGAGCAGTGCTTC.

This clonotype appeared a few times. The chain uses TRBV20-1 and TRBJ2-1; D unclear. V gave up 5 bases and J gave up 3 bases, with 20 bases separating them. From germline, CDR1 is DFQATT and CDR2 SNEGSKA (reference sequence). The CDR3 is made up of 16 amino acids. The CDR3 sequence: CSAESKDPFFYNEQFF. The CDR3 bases are TGCAGTGCTGAAAGTAAAGACCCCTTTTTCTACAATGAGCAGTTCTTC.